This entry features one T cell receptor (beta chain) sequence. Its antigen remains unknown. The sample belongs to a study of PD-1 blockade in classical Hodgkin lymphoma. All patients relapsed after autologous stem cell transplantation, and brentuximab vedotin exposure varied. The repertoire was sequenced with immunoSEQ multiplex PCR; TCRdb's copy has only in-frame clones and lacks some. The table has around 41,000 clones, 76% seen once; the top ten hold roughly 11%. Trimming left V 4 bases short and J 4 bases short, with 13 bases between. Germline assignment: CDR1 MDHEN and CDR2 SYDVKM. CDR3 length equals 14 residues. Overall study results and limits: In newly diagnosed patients, baseline TCR diversity was reportedly below that of healthy donors. Anyone who began nivolumab under 1 year after ASCT was excluded. Lower baseline TCR diversity marked trial partial responders and progressors.

The input for sequencing was peripheral blood mononuclear cells (PBMCs), taken at baseline. This rearrangement joins TRBV28 to TRBJ1-1; D call uncertain. This receptor was identified in a human donor with classical Hodgkin lymphoma. DNA for the CDR3: TGTGCCAGCAGTTACCGTCTCACGGGCACTGAAGCTTTCTTT. It codes for CASSYRLTGTEAFF.